The 19 T cell receptor beta chains listed next were all sequenced from one sample in a study of blood T cell repertoires in COVID-19. Produced via immunoSEQ multiplex PCR; TCRdb's table is partial and in-frame only. The table records 68,000 or so clones, 70% to 90% of them present only once. Sample: peripheral blood. These receptors were collected from a man in his 70s with active or convalescent COVID-19.

The rearrangement joins TRBV29-1 to TRBJ2-2; D perhaps matches TRBD2 (5 bases). Per the germline V gene, CDR1 is SQVTM and CDR2 is ANQGSEA. Between the trimmed V and J ends, which lost 3 bases and 2 bases, there was a span of 7 bases. CDR3 length equals 13 residues. CDR3 bases: TGCAGCGTTGATCGGGGAAACACCGGGGAGCTGTTTTTT. It specifies CSVDRGNTGELFF.

This CDR3 reads CASSPFTGAEQFF. Here the CDR3 DNA reads TGTGCCAGCAGCCCGTTTACAGGGGCTGAGCAGTTCTTC. V and J are TRBV16 and TRBJ2-1, with TRBD1 matching 7 bases. This CDR3 contains 13 residues. V was pared by 4 bases and J by 9 bases, with 6 bases of the junction left unmatched. The germline CDR1 and CDR2 sequences are KGHSY and FQNENV.

The chain uses TRBV7-8 and TRBJ1-2, with TRBD1 matching 10 bases. Germline V gene data show CDR1 as SGHVS and CDR2 as FQNEAQ. V trimming: 5 bases; J trimming: 8 bases; junction bases outside the gene matches: 5. The CDR3 is 13 residues long. Written as DNA, the CDR3 is TGTGCCAGCAGCCCGAGGACAGGGGGAGGCTACACCTTC. Protein: CASSPRTGGGYTF.

In the case of this clone: The sample has other DNA sequences that encode this CDR3 too. CDR3 nucleotide sequence: TGCGCCAGCAGCTTGTCAGTGAACACTGAAGCTTTCTTT. Translating gives CASSLSVNTEAFF. The chain joins TRBV5-1 to TRBJ1-1; D is undetermined. The germline V and J ends were trimmed by 1 base and 0 bases, with 4 bases remaining between them. Per the germline V gene, CDR1 is SGHRS and CDR2 is YFSETQ. This CDR3 is built from 13 residues. Using reference TRBV5-1 and TRBJ1-1 for the parts outside the CDR3, the full variable domain is KAGVTQTPRYLIKTRGQQVTLSCSPISGHRSVSWYQQTPGQGLQFLFEYFSETQRNKGNFPGRFSGRQFSNSRSEMNVSTLELGDSALYLCASSLSVNTEAFFGQGTRLTVV.

The J gene is TRBJ1-5, the V gene TRBV5-1; 9 nucleotides align to TRBD1. Germline CDR1 is SGHRS and CDR2 is YFSETQ. After removal of 4 bases from V and 5 bases from J, the junction contained 4 bases not matched to a gene. The CDR3 is made up of 14 amino acids. CDR3 nucleotide sequence: TGCGCCAGCAGCCCGGACAGGGGAGATCAGCCCCAGCATTTT. Translation: CASSPDRGDQPQHF.

This clone was seen only once. This rearrangement joins TRBV6-2 or TRBV6-3 to TRBJ2-7; TRBD2 is a possible D gene (5 bases). Deletions cut 6 bases from V and 3 bases from J, with 21 bases between. The CDR3 runs 16 residues. Germline CDR1 is MNHEY and CDR2 is SVGEGT. The CDR3 DNA follows: TGTGCCAGCAGCAAAACCCCTACCAGCGGAAACTACGAGCAGTACTTC. Its protein product is CASSKTPTSGNYEQYF.

The DNA of the CDR3 is TGTGCCAGCAGCCCCCAGGGGCAGACCTATAATTCACCCCTCCACTTT. Its protein is CASSPQGQTYNSPLHF. The chain joins TRBV7-9 to TRBJ1-6; tentative D call: TRBD1 (6 bases). Trimming stripped 5 bases from V and 2 bases from J, with 13 bases between. The CDR3 runs to 16 residues. Germline V gene sequence: CDR1 SEHNR, CDR2 FQNEAQ (reference sequence). Variable domain in full (rest from reference TRBV7-9 and TRBJ1-6): DTGVSQNPRHKITKRGQNVTFRCDPISEHNRLYWYRQTLGQGPEFLTYFQNEAQLEKSRLLSDRFSAERPKGSFSTLEIQRTEQGDSAMYLCASSPQGQTYNSPLHFGNGTRLTVT.

V gene TRBV5-4 combines with J gene TRBJ2-1, with 11 bases aligning to TRBD2. J lost 7 bases, V lost 2 bases, and 5 bases had no gene match. Looked up from germline, CDR1 is SGHNT and CDR2 is YYREEE (reference sequence). There are 15 residues in the CDR3. CDR3 protein: CASSFELAGDNEQFF. For the CDR3, the DNA is TGTGCCAGCAGCTTTGAACTAGCGGGGGATAATGAGCAGTTCTTC.

J is TRBJ2-3 and V is TRBV19; 9 positions match TRBD2. J gave up 5 bases and V 2 bases, and 5 bases lay outside the gene matches. CDR3 length equals 15 residues. CDR1 and CDR2 (germline): LNHDA, SQIVND (reference sequence). CDR3 sequence reads: CASSILAGTRDTQYF. CDR3 DNA sequence: TGTGCCAGTAGTATACTAGCGGGGACCAGAGATACGCAGTATTTT.

The J gene is TRBJ2-4, the V gene TRBV4-2; 10 positions agree with TRBD2. After removal of 1 base from V and 2 bases from J, the junction contained 11 bases not matched to a gene. This CDR3 contains 19 residues. CDR1 is LGHNA, CDR2 YNFKEQ, per germline. CDR3 sequence (DNA): TGTGCCAGCAGCCAAGGACAATCTAGCGGGAGTTTGTCCAAAAACATTCAGTACTTC. This gives the protein CASSQGQSSGSLSKNIQYF.

The chain links TRBV24-1 to TRBJ2-1, with 7 bases that match TRBD2. V dropped 5 bases and J dropped 2; count of bases not matched to a gene: 5. CDR1 and CDR2 (germline): KGHDR, SFDVKD. The CDR3 is 15 amino acids. The DNA for the CDR3 is TGTGCCACCAGTGGGGCGAGCGGGACCTACAATGAGCAGTTCTTC. Amino acids: CATSGASGTYNEQFF.

The V and J genes are TRBV5-1 and TRBJ2-7; 8 bases line up with TRBD2. Germline V gene sequence: CDR1 SGHRS, CDR2 YFSETQ. The ends lost 2 bases at V and 2 bases at J; junction bases unmatched: 6. The CDR3 has 15 residues. The CDR3 bases are TGCGCCAGCAGCTTCCTTAGCGGGGCTGCCTACGAGCAGTACTTC. Residues: CASSFLSGAAYEQYF.

The sample holds one count of this clone. V gene TRBV3-1 (or the pseudogene TRBV3-2) combines with J gene TRBJ2-5, with no clear D. There are 14 residues in the CDR3. Germline CDR1 is LGHDT and CDR2 is YNNKEL (reference sequence). The V end was cut by 4 bases, the J end by 2 bases, with 11 bases between. The CDR3 here is CASSPPLDQETQYF. The CDR3 DNA sequence: TGTGCCAGCAGCCCCCCTCTAGATCAAGAGACCCAGTACTTC.

This chain connects TRBV2 to TRBJ1-4; TRBD1 might be the D (6 bases). CDR1 SNHLY and CDR2 FYNNEI come from the germline V gene. This CDR3 has 17 amino acids. V was clipped by 2 bases and J by 4 bases, with 17 bases between them. CDR3 DNA: TGTGCCAGCAGTGAATTAGGGGGGGCGTCGATTAATGAAAAACTGTTTTTT. Its translation is CASSELGGASINEKLFF. The variable domain in full, with the rest retrieved from reference TRBV2 and TRBJ1-4, is EPEVTQTPSHQVTQMGQEVILRCVPISNHLYFYWYRQILGQKVEFLVSFYNNEISEKSEIFDDQFSVERPDGSNFTLKIRSTKLEDSAMYFCASSELGGASINEKLFFGSGTQLSVL.

The chain recombines TRBV19 with TRBJ2-2; TRBD1 aligns across 10 bases. Trimming at V came to 9 bases and at J to 4 bases, leaving 11 bases not matched to a gene. The germline gives CDR1 LNHDA, CDR2 SQIVND (reference sequence). The CDR3 spans 16 residues. The CDR3 DNA reads as TGTGCCAGCCATGGGGGACAGGGGTGGGGCACCGGGGAGCTGTTTTTT. This sequence encodes CASHGGQGWGTGELFF.

This chain joins TRBV5-1 and TRBJ2-2, with 7 bases aligning to TRBD2. The ends lost 3 bases at V and 0 bases at J; junction bases unmatched: 2. The CDR3 sequence is 15 residues long. CDR1 and CDR2 from the germline V gene are SGHRS and YFSETQ. CDR3 in DNA: TGCGCCAGCAGCTGGCTAGCGGCGAACACCGGGGAGCTGTTTTTT. Protein: CASSWLAANTGELFF.

The chain uses TRBV6-1 and TRBJ1-4; 9 nucleotides align to TRBD1. The V segment lost 2 bases and the J segment 0 bases; nucleotides outside the gene matches: 7. The CDR3 consists of 18 residues. Germline loops: CDR1 MNHNS, CDR2 SASEGT. CDR3 amino acids: CASSERGQGRPTNEKLFF. CDR3 sequence (DNA): TGTGCCAGCAGTGAAAGGGGACAGGGTAGGCCAACTAATGAAAAACTGTTTTTT.

A few counts support this clone. Distinct nucleotide sequences in the sample also encode this CDR3. The rearrangement uses TRBV19 and TRBJ2-2; 7 nucleotides match TRBD1. The V gene's germline CDR1 is LNHDA and CDR2 SQIVND (reference sequence). The J segment lost 5 bases and the V segment lost 4 bases, leaving 7 bases of the junction unmatched. The length of the CDR3 is 15 residues. This CDR3 reads CASSSRDRFTGELFF. For the CDR3, the DNA is TGTGCCAGTAGTAGTCGGGACAGATTTACCGGGGAGCTGTTTTTT.

The rearrangement uses TRBV6-4 and TRBJ2-2, with 9 bases matching TRBD2. The V segment lost 6 bases and the J segment 6 bases; nucleotides outside the gene matches: 17. Germline CDR1 and CDR2: MRHNA and SNTAGT. There are 18 residues in the CDR3. For the CDR3, the DNA is TGTGCCAGCAGCGCCCTGACTAGCGGCCAAATGTTGGCCGGGGAGCTGTTTTTT. This encodes CASSALTSGQMLAGELFF.